Below are 18 T cell receptor beta chains sequenced from a single sample in a study of CD8 T cells in Susac syndrome (dated by TCRdb to about 2019). Library preparation was by the immunoSEQ multiplex PCR assay. RNA was extracted with the RNeasy kit and 0.5 to 1 ug was reverse transcribed using random hexamers. In-frame beta chains were kept once TCRdb had trimmed the public reads at Q25 with fastp and called clones with MiXCR. CDR3 protein duplicates are merged, each entry listing the most common genes and DNA. The sample contains some 120,000 distinct CDR3 sequences, 90% to 95% of them found a single time. The ten largest clones capture less than 0.4% of the sample. Input material: CD8+ T cells from PBMCs. The origin of the receptors is a human donor with multiple sclerosis.

The genes are TRBV7-2 and TRBJ1-6; tentative D call: TRBD1 (5 bases). CDR3 length equals 15 residues. The V gene lost 5 bases and the J gene lost 5 bases, with 13 bases spanning the gap. Germline-derived CDR1 and CDR2 are SGHTA and FQGNSA. CDR3 in DNA: TGTGCCAGCAGCCCCATCAGGGTGAATAATTCACCCCTCCACTTT. It specifies CASSPIRVNNSPLHF.

The CDR3 sequence is CATSRGRDYNEKLFF. The CDR3 DNA reads TGTGCCACCAGCAGAGGCAGGGATTATAATGAAAAACTGTTTTTT. The rearrangement links TRBV15 to TRBJ1-4; maybe TRBD1 (5 bases). The CDR3 is 15 residues long. In germline, CDR1 is LNHNV, CDR2 YYDKDF (reference sequence). Trimming pared 1 base from V and 4 bases from J, leaving 10 bases between.

The rearrangement links TRBV5-6 to TRBJ2-7; D possibly corresponds to TRBD2 (6 bases). The CDR3 loop spans 14 amino acids. CDR1 and CDR2 from the germline V gene are SGHDT and YYEEEE. The germline V and J ends were trimmed by 2 bases and 2 bases, with 11 bases remaining between them. The CDR3 loop reads CASSFVGGTYEQYF. As DNA, the CDR3 is TGTGCCAGCAGCTTTGTCGGCGGGACCTACGAGCAGTACTTC.

V and J are TRBV30 and TRBJ2-7, with a tentative D call TRBD2 (6 bases). The germline V gene encodes CDR1 GTSNPN and CDR2 SVGIG (reference sequence). Deletions cut 0 bases from V and 6 bases from J, with 12 bases between. There are 13 residues in the CDR3. CDR3 coding DNA: TGTGCCTGGAGTGTGACTAGTCGGGCCGAGCAGTACGTC. This gives the protein CAWSVTSRAEQYV.

V is TRBV4-1 and J is TRBJ1-3; D gene uncertain. Germline values: CDR1 MGHRA, CDR2 YSYEKL. This CDR3 has 15 amino acids. Deletions cut 1 base from V and 0 bases from J, with 7 bases between. CDR3 loop: CASSQGASSGNTIYF. The CDR3, as DNA: TGCGCCAGCAGCCAAGGGGCCAGCTCTGGAAACACCATATATTTT.

V is TRBV13 and J is TRBJ1-1, with 11 bases fitting TRBD1. J lost 5 bases, V lost 2 bases, and 4 bases had no gene match. Germline lookup yields CDR1 PRHDT and CDR2 FYEKMQ (reference sequence). There are 15 residues in the CDR3. Here the CDR3 DNA reads TGTGCCAGCAGCTTACCCGGGACAGGGGGTACTGAAGCTTTCTTT. Protein: CASSLPGTGGTEAFF.

V and J are TRBV6-1 and TRBJ2-4; D not certain. With 8 bases removed from V and 7 bases from J, the gap between germline ends came to 18 bases. Germline loops: CDR1 MNHNS, CDR2 SASEGT. CDR3 size: 14 residues. The CDR3 here is CASQPGRSTNIQYF. CDR3 nucleotide sequence: TGTGCCAGCCAGCCAGGACGGTCGACGAACATTCAGTACTTC.

The rearrangement joins TRBV29-1 to TRBJ1-1; 7 nucleotides agree with TRBD1. V gave up 8 bases and J gave up 1 base; unmatched junction bases: 4. The CDR3 contains 12 residues. Per the germline V gene, CDR1 is SQVTM and CDR2 is ANQGSEA. CDR3: CSIAGGNTEAFF. The CDR3 bases are TGCAGCATTGCAGGGGGGAACACTGAAGCTTTCTTT. Drawing the rest from reference TRBV29-1 and TRBJ1-1, the complete variable domain is SAVISQKPSRDICQRGTSLTIQCQVDSQVTMMFWYRQQPGQSLTLIATANQGSEATYESGFVIDKFPISRPNLTFSTLTVSNMSPEDSSIYLCSIAGGNTEAFFGQGTRLTVV.

The chain employs TRBV6-5 and TRBJ1-6, with D possibly being TRBD1 (6 bases). The germline gives CDR1 MNHEY, CDR2 SVGAGI. This CDR3 is 14 amino acids long. Trimming stripped 6 bases from V and 7 bases from J, with 13 bases between. CDR3 nucleotide sequence: TGTGCCAGCAGCCTGGACAGCCTCAATTCACCCCTCCACTTT. Its translation is CASSLDSLNSPLHF.

In nucleotides, the CDR3 is TGTGCCAGCAGTGGTGGGGCAGTCCCCTACGAGCAGTACGTC. Amino acids: CASSGGAVPYEQYV. The chain recombines TRBV12-3 or TRBV12-4 with TRBJ2-7; tentatively, D is TRBD1 (5 bases). The CDR3 length is 14 residues. Trimming pared 5 bases from V and 2 bases from J, leaving 13 bases between.

For the CDR3, the DNA is TGTGCCAGCAGGTGGAACAGGGATGGGATGGACGAGCAGTACTTC. Translation: CASRWNRDGMDEQYF. The V and J genes are TRBV6-5 and TRBJ2-7; TRBD1 is a possible D gene (6 bases). Trimming took 6 bases from V and 5 from J, leaving 20 bases between them. The CDR3 contains 15 residues. In germline, CDR1 is MNHEY, CDR2 SVGAGI.

The chain recombines TRBV5-5 with TRBJ2-4; no clear D gene. Germline V lookup: CDR1 SGHKS, CDR2 YYEKEE (reference sequence). V was clipped by 0 bases and J by 1 base, with 2 bases between them. The CDR3 runs to 13 residues. The CDR3 region is CASSLAAKNIQYF. CDR3 nucleotide sequence: TGTGCCAGCAGCTTGGCGGCCAAAAACATTCAGTACTTC.

This rearrangement joins TRBV20-1 to TRBJ2-1, with D unresolved. Deletions cut 0 bases from V and 10 bases from J, with 19 bases between. This CDR3 has 15 residues. From germline, CDR1 is DFQATT and CDR2 SNEGSKA (reference sequence). The CDR3 loop reads CSARDTWAEAGEQFF. CDR3 bases: TGCAGTGCTAGAGATACCTGGGCTGAGGCCGGGGAGCAGTTCTTC.

CDR3 coding DNA: TGTGCCAGCAGTGACCCATCGGGAGACTTGAATGAGCAGTTCTTC. It is translated as CASSDPSGDLNEQFF. The chain joins TRBV6-4 to TRBJ2-1, with D possibly matching TRBD2 (6 bases). The CDR3 is made up of 15 amino acids. Germline loops: CDR1 MRHNA, CDR2 SNTAGT. V lost 2 bases to trimming and J lost 7 bases, with 15 bases between them.

The chain links TRBV7-2 to TRBJ2-7, with D perhaps matching TRBD2 (7 bases). The CDR3 covers 16 residues. CDR1 and CDR2 (germline): SGHTA, FQGNSA. The V and J ends lost 0 bases and 0 bases respectively, with 12 bases between them. CDR3 protein: CASSLAGGGSSYEQYV. CDR3 DNA: TGTGCCAGCAGCTTAGCGGGAGGGGGGAGCTCCTACGAGCAGTACGTC.

The chain recombines TRBV6-2 or TRBV6-3 with TRBJ1-2, with TRBD1 matching over 9 bases. The germline V gene has CDR1 MNHEY and CDR2 SVGEGT. This CDR3 spans 16 amino acids. V lost 2 bases to trimming and J lost 3 bases; unmatched junction nucleotides: 7. In DNA form, the CDR3 reads TGTGCCAGCAGTTACGTACAGGGGGCGCGAGACTATGGCTACACCTTC. As protein: CASSYVQGARDYGYTF.

This clonotype was recorded a few times. The genes are TRBV27 and TRBJ1-5, with D unclear. V dropped 1 base and J dropped 0 bases, with 10 bases sitting between them. The germline CDR1 and CDR2 sequences are MNHEY and SMNVEV (reference sequence). The CDR3 length is 16 residues. CDR3 amino acids: CASSLYGSYSNQPQHF. The DNA of the CDR3 is TGTGCCAGCAGTTTATATGGCAGTTATAGCAATCAGCCCCAGCATTTT.

This clonotype appeared a single time. The rearrangement uses TRBV6-1 and TRBJ1-1; a possible D gene is TRBD1 (6 bases). Germline CDR1 and CDR2: MNHNS and SASEGT. Trimming shortened V by 11 bases and J by 3 bases, and 13 bases separated the two germline ends. CDR3 length equals 12 residues. In nucleotides, the CDR3 is TGTGCCTCCCCGGGGGGGCACACTGAAGCTTTCTTT. The encoded protein is CASPGGHTEAFF.